This T cell receptor beta chain was identified during a study of blood T cell repertoires in COVID-19. The table came from immunoSEQ multiplex PCR; TCRdb's copy has only in-frame clones and leaves some out. The sample holds about 99,000 clones, less than 90% seen once. The germline gives CDR1 LGHDT, CDR2 YNNKEL (reference sequence). The CDR3 has 14 residues. V lost 0 bases, J lost 12 bases, and 8 bases stayed unmatched. The chain is built from TRBV3-1 (or the pseudogene TRBV3-2) and TRBJ1-1; 9 nucleotides line up with TRBD1. This TCR came from a man between 65 and 79 years old with active or convalescent COVID-19. Sequencing was carried out using peripheral blood. For the CDR3, the DNA is TGTGCCAGCAGCCAAGATGGCGGGACAGGGAGATCTTTCTTT. Its protein is CASSQDGGTGRSFF.